The 7 T cell receptor beta chains in this list originate from one sample, sequenced in a study of T cell responses to AZD1222 COVID-19 vaccine (dated by TCRdb to the early 2020s). Per the publication, the time point label means: about 28 days (+/-7) after the second vaccine dose. The library was prepared using the immunoSEQ multiplex PCR assay. TCRdb mirrors the immuneACCESS table, restricted to in-frame sequences. Some clones are absent from its copies; in checked studies, under half trace to an unresolved V gene, and the reason for the others is unknown. Within this sample are roughly 140,000 clones, with approximately 90% of them counted one time only. The ten most abundant clones make up approximately 2% of the sample. The material sequenced was peripheral blood, taken 28 days after the second AZD1222 dose. The receptor set was obtained from an adult who received the AZD1222 COVID-19 vaccine.

J is TRBJ1-2 and V is TRBV14; D not certain. The CDR3 runs to 16 residues. Per the germline V gene, CDR1 is SGHDN and CDR2 is FVKESK. Trimming pared 4 bases from V and 1 base from J, leaving 16 bases between. This CDR3 is CASSLLGKGINYGYTF. DNA of the CDR3: TGTGCCAGCAGCCTATTAGGAAAGGGCATTAACTATGGCTACACCTTC.

This chain connects TRBV4-1 to TRBJ1-4, with a tentative D call TRBD1 (5 bases). V was pared by 1 base and J by 14 bases, with 17 bases between. There are 14 residues in the CDR3. Germline CDR1 and CDR2: MGHRA and YSYEKL. CDR3 DNA sequence: TGCGCCAGCAGCCAAGCGAGGGGCAGGGTGGGTCTGTTTTTT. This sequence encodes CASSQARGRVGLFF.

The rearrangement joins TRBV7-9 to TRBJ1-4; tentative D call: TRBD1 (5 bases). The CDR3 is made up of 15 amino acids. The ends were cut back, 5 bases at V and 7 bases at J, with 17 bases in the middle. CDR1 is SEHNR and CDR2 is FQNEAQ in the germline V gene (reference sequence). CDR3 coding DNA: TGTGCCAGCAGCCTGATCCCCAGGGCAAGTGAAAAACTGTTTTTT. As protein: CASSLIPRASEKLFF.

To note about this clone: At the DNA level, this CDR3 is encoded by other sequences in the same sample as well. The gene calls are TRBV18 and TRBJ2-5, with D tentatively TRBD1 (5 bases). With 1 base removed from V and 5 bases from J, the gap between germline ends came to 8 bases. CDR3 length: 13 amino acids. Germline assignment: CDR1 KGHSH and CDR2 LQKENI. The CDR3 reads CASSPQGRETQYF. The CDR3 DNA sequence: TGTGCCAGCTCACCACAGGGGCGGGAGACCCAGTACTTC. Looking up the rest from reference TRBV18 and TRBJ2-5 gives the full variable domain: NAGVMQNPRHLVRRRGQEARLRCSPMKGHSHVYWYRQLPEEGLKFMVYLQKENIIDESGMPKERFSAEFPKEGPSILRIQQVVRGDSAAYFCASSPQGRETQYFGPGTRLLVL.

The V and J genes are TRBV9 and TRBJ2-3; D is unresolved. The CDR3 runs 13 residues. Germline V gene data show CDR1 as SGDLS and CDR2 as YYNGEE. The germline V and J ends were trimmed by 0 bases and 4 bases, with 6 bases remaining between them. The CDR3 here is CASSVGPPDTQYF. The CDR3 DNA sequence: TGTGCCAGCAGCGTAGGTCCCCCAGATACGCAGTATTTT.

The rearrangement links TRBV18 to TRBJ1-3, with D tentatively TRBD1 (6 bases). Germline assignment: CDR1 KGHSH and CDR2 LQKENI. The V and J ends lost 3 bases and 1 base respectively, with 10 bases between them. This CDR3 has 15 amino acids. Here the CDR3 DNA reads TGTGCCAGCTCACCCGGACAGACGTCTGGAAACACCATATATTTT. Protein: CASSPGQTSGNTIYF.

This chain links TRBV24-1 with TRBJ2-1, with TRBD1 identical over 8 bases. The CDR3 runs 14 residues. Germline trimming cut 7 bases from V and 3 bases from J; bases unmatched to any gene: 4. Germline-derived CDR1 and CDR2 are KGHDR and SFDVKD. CDR3 protein: CATSVGTGYNEQFF. DNA for the CDR3: TGTGCCACCAGCGTCGGGACAGGCTACAATGAGCAGTTCTTC.